What follows is one T cell receptor beta chain and its context. The target antigen is unknown. Arm-PCR of CDR3 regions and iRepertoire HTBI primers were used to build TCR beta libraries. TCRdb re-derived calls from the multiplex PCR reads in MiXCR, one entry per CDR3 protein. The table shows 250,000 to 300,000 distinct CDR3 sequences, with around a fifth occurring only once. These data belong to a study of regulatory T cells in long-lasting Graves disease. Study information: Over 5 years of antithyroid drugs plus positive TSH receptor antibodies defined persistent Graves' disease. Broader study findings: New patients shared fewer public clonotypes (approximately 1,000) than persistent patients did (around 2,700).

Time point defined: persistent/refractory GD, antithyroid drugs over 5 years with positive TRAb. Scientists built the TCR library using RNA that was extracted from PBMCs. Graves' disease diagnoses used American Thyroid Association guidelines. The source material was peripheral blood mononuclear cells (PBMCs), sampled when the disease was refractory, from a patient treated with antithyroid drugs. The receptor was isolated from a female donor with Graves disease.

CDR3 nucleotide sequence: TGTGCCAGCAGTGCACCGACGAGCGGGAGCACAGATACGCAGTATTTT. Its translation: CASSAPTSGSTDTQYF. The chain has TRBV6-1 and TRBJ2-3, with D possibly being TRBD2 (6 bases). The germline V and J ends were trimmed by 4 bases and 0 bases, with 14 bases remaining between them. CDR1 is MNHNS and CDR2 is SASEGT in the germline V gene. The CDR3 is 16 amino acids.